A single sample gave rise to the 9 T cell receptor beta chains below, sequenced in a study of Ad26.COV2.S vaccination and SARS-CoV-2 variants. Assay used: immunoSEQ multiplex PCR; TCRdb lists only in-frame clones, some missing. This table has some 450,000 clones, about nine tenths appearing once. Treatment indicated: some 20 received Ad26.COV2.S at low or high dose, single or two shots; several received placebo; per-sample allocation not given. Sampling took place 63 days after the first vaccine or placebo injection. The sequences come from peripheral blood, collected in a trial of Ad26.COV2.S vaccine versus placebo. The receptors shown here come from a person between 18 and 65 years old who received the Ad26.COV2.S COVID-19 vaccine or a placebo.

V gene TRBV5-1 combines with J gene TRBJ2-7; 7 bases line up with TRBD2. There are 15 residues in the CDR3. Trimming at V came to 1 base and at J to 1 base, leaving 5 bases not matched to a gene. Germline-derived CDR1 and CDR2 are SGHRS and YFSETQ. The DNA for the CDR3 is TGCGCCAGCAGCTTGTGGGCGGGAGCGTCCTACGAGCAGTACTTC. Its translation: CASSLWAGASYEQYF.

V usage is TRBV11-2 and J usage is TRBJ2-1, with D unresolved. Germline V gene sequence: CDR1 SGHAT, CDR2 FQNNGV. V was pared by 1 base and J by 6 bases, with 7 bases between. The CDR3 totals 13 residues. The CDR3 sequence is CASSLGLVNEQFF. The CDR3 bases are TGTGCCAGCAGCTTAGGCCTAGTCAATGAGCAGTTCTTC.

This CDR3 is CSASSGRKDEQYF. The CDR3, as DNA: TGCAGTGCAAGTAGCGGGAGGAAAGACGAGCAGTACTTC. V and J are TRBV20-1 and TRBJ2-7; 10 nucleotides agree with TRBD2. CDR3 length: 13 amino acids. The V gene end was trimmed by 6 bases and the J gene end by 5 bases; junction bases not matched to a gene: 7. CDR1 is DFQATT and CDR2 is SNEGSKA in the germline V gene (reference sequence).

Here the CDR3 DNA reads TGTGCCAGCGTAAACCTAGCGGGATTTGGCGGGTCCTACAATGAGCAGTTCTTC. Its protein product is CASVNLAGFGGSYNEQFF. The V gene is TRBV2, the J gene TRBJ2-1; 9 positions match TRBD2. The CDR3 consists of 18 residues. Unmatched junction bases numbered 15, after V lost 8 bases and J lost 1 base. Germline lookup yields CDR1 SNHLY and CDR2 FYNNEI.

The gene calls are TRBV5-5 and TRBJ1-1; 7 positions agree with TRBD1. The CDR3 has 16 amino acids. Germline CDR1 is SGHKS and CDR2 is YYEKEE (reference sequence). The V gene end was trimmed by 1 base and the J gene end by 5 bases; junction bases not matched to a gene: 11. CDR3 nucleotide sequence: TGTGCCAGCAGCTTGCCGCGGGGCAGGGGGGATACTGAAGCTTTCTTT. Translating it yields CASSLPRGRGDTEAFF.

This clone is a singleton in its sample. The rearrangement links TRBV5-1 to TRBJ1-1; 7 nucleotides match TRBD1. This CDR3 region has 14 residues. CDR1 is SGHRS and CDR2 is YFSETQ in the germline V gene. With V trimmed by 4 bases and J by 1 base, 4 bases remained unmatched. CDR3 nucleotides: TGCGCCAGCAGCCCGGGACAGCGGAACACTGAAGCTTTCTTT. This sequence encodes CASSPGQRNTEAFF. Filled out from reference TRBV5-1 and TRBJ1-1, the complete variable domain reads KAGVTQTPRYLIKTRGQQVTLSCSPISGHRSVSWYQQTPGQGLQFLFEYFSETQRNKGNFPGRFSGRQFSNSRSEMNVSTLELGDSALYLCASSPGQRNTEAFFGQGTRLTVV.

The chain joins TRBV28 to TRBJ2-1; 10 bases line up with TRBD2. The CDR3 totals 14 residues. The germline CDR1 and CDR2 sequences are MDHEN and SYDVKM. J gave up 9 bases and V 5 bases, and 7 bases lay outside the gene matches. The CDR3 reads CASSPTGLAFEQFF. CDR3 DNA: TGTGCCAGCAGTCCCACGGGACTAGCGTTTGAGCAGTTCTTC.

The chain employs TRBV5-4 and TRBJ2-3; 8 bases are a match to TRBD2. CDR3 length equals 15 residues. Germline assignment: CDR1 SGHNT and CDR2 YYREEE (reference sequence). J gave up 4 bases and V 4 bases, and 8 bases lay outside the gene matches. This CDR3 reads CASSPPGLEADTQYF. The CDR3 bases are TGTGCCAGCAGCCCGCCGGGACTAGAAGCAGATACGCAGTATTTT.

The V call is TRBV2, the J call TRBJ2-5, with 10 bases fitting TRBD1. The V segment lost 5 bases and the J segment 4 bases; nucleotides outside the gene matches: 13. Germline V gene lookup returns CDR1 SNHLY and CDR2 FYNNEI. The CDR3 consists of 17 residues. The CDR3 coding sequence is TGTGCCAGCAGTCTTCACCTAGGGACAGGGGAGGCAGAGACCCAGTACTTC. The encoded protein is CASSLHLGTGEAETQYF.